One and the same sample provided the 8 T cell receptor beta chains below, sequenced in a study of blood T cell repertoires in COVID-19. The protocol was immunoSEQ multiplex PCR, while the TCRdb copy is restricted to in-frame clones and leaves out a portion. The sample lists about 150,000 clones, 70% to 90% occurring once. Specimen: peripheral blood. Receptors originate from a man in his sixties with active or convalescent COVID-19.

This chain links TRBV3-1 (or the pseudogene TRBV3-2) with TRBJ2-5, with D maybe TRBD1 (5 bases). Trimming took 3 bases from V and 3 from J, leaving 14 bases between them. Per the germline V gene, CDR1 is LGHDT and CDR2 is YNNKEL (reference sequence). The CDR3 loop spans 15 amino acids. The CDR3 protein is CASSQSVNRKETQYF. As DNA, the CDR3 is TGTGCCAGCAGCCAGAGCGTGAACAGGAAAGAGACCCAGTACTTC.

The chain joins TRBV2 to TRBJ2-7; TRBD2 is a possible D gene (5 bases). Germline CDR1 and CDR2: SNHLY and FYNNEI. V was shortened by 0 bases and J by 3 bases, with 15 bases between the two germline ends. The CDR3 totals 16 residues. DNA of the CDR3: TGTGCCAGCAGTGAAGCGCTTCCGGGAAGGGTCTACGAGCAGTACTTC. It encodes CASSEALPGRVYEQYF. The full variable domain, its missing parts supplied by reference TRBV2 and TRBJ2-7, is EPEVTQTPSHQVTQMGQEVILRCVPISNHLYFYWYRQILGQKVEFLVSFYNNEISEKSEIFDDQFSVERPDGSNFTLKIRSTKLEDSAMYFCASSEALPGRVYEQYFGPGTRLTVT.

This clone showed up just a few times. In the same sample, other DNA sequences code for this CDR3. The chain uses TRBV2 and TRBJ1-1; unclear D gene. V was trimmed by 6 bases and J by 0 bases, leaving 8 bases between them. The length of the CDR3 is 13 residues. Germline CDR1 SNHLY, CDR2 FYNNEI. CDR3 region: CASSELMNTEAFF. The DNA for the CDR3 is TGTGCCAGCAGCGAGCTCATGAACACTGAAGCTTTCTTT.

The gene calls are TRBV29-1 and TRBJ1-3; maybe TRBD1 (6 bases). CDR1 and CDR2 (germline): SQVTM, ANQGSEA. V was pared by 6 bases and J by 4 bases, with 19 bases between. The CDR3 contains 15 residues. CDR3 amino acids: CSVIWRQGIGNTIYF. DNA of the CDR3: TGCAGCGTGATCTGGCGCCAGGGGATAGGAAACACCATATATTTT.

The rearrangement uses TRBV5-1 and TRBJ1-1; TRBD1 is a possible D gene (5 bases). Between the trimmed V and J ends, which lost 1 base and 5 bases, there was a span of 18 bases. The germline gives CDR1 SGHRS, CDR2 YFSETQ. CDR3 size: 16 residues. DNA for the CDR3: TGCGCCAGCAGCTTGCTGGATGACGGTCGGGGGACTGAAGCTTTCTTT. It specifies CASSLLDDGRGTEAFF.

The rearrangement links TRBV5-1 to TRBJ1-4; D not certain. The CDR3 is 16 residues long. Germline V gives CDR1 SGHRS, CDR2 YFSETQ. Trimming left V 0 bases short and J 1 base short, with 10 bases between. The CDR3 DNA reads as TGCGCCAGCAGCTTGGCCACGGAGATAACTAATGAAAAACTGTTTTTT. Its protein product is CASSLATEITNEKLFF. Using reference TRBV5-1 and TRBJ1-4 for the parts outside the CDR3, the full variable domain is KAGVTQTPRYLIKTRGQQVTLSCSPISGHRSVSWYQQTPGQGLQFLFEYFSETQRNKGNFPGRFSGRQFSNSRSEMNVSTLELGDSALYLCASSLATEITNEKLFFGSGTQLSVL.

The J gene is TRBJ2-3, the V gene TRBV27; D perhaps matches TRBD2 (6 bases). Germline V gives CDR1 MNHEY, CDR2 SMNVEV (reference sequence). V was trimmed by 2 bases and J by 7 bases, leaving 13 bases between them. This CDR3 spans 14 amino acids. Here the CDR3 DNA reads TGTGCCAGCAGTTTAGGGTTCGGGAGCCATACGCAGTATTTT. Protein: CASSLGFGSHTQYF.

A few counts support this clone. The V gene is TRBV7-9, the J gene TRBJ2-7; 7 nucleotides line up with TRBD1. The CDR3 spans 13 residues. V lost 8 bases, J lost 4 bases, and 8 bases stayed unmatched. CDR1 and CDR2 from the germline V gene are SEHNR and FQNEAQ (reference sequence). This chain's CDR3 is CASSRGPQYEQYF. CDR3 DNA sequence: TGTGCCAGCTCAAGGGGGCCGCAGTACGAGCAGTACTTC.